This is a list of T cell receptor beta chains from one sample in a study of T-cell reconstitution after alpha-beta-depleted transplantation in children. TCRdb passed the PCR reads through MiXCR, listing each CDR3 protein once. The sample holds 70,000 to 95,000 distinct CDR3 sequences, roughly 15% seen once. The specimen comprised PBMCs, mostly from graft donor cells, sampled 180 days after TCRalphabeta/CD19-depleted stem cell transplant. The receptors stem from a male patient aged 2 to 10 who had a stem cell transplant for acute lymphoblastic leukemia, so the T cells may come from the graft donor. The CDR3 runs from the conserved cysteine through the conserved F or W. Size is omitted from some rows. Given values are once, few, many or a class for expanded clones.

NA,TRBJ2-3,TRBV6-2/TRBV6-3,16,CASRRWTGEIGDTQYF
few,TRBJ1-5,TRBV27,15,CASSLTALSGQPQHF
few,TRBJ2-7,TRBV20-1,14,CSARAGLSSYEQYF
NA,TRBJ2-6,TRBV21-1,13,CASSKTGEPVLTF
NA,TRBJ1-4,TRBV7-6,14,CASSLGGTREKLFF
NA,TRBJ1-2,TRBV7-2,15,CASSLSGGYNYGYTF
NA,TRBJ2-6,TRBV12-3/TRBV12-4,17,CASSLWAAMRGANVLTF
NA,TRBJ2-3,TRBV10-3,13,CAISETRREAQYF
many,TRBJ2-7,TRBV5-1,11,CASSFTYEQYF
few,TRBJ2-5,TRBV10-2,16,CASSERAGGDQETQYF
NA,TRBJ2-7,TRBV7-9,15,CASSLVGFRGFEQYF
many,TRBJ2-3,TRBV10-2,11,CASSGGGTQYF
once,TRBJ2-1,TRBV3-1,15,CASSQVLAAAGEQFF
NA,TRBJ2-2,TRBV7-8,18,CASSLAQGQWTNTGELFF
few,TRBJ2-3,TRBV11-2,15,CASSQPPAETMTQYF
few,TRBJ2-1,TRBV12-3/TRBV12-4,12,CASGWRNNEQFF
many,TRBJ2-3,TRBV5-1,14,CASSTRKAQDTQYF
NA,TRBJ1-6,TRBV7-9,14,CASRVSIDGSPLHF
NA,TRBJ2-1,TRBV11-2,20,CASSLGAGTGTLSSYNEQFF
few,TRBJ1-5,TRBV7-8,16,CASSATRRGSNQPQHF
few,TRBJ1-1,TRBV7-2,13,CASSLVTVPEAFF
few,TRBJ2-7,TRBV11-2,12,CASSLDPSGQYF
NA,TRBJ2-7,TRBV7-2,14,CASSLGSPLYEQYF
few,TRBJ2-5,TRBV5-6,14,CASRERGLGETQYF
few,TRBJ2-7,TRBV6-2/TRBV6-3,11,CASRVTGEQYF
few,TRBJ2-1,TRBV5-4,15,CASSLAGYPYNEQFF
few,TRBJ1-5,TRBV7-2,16,CASSLVGGGSNQPQHF
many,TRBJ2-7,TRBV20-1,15,CSASPRSGRSYEQYF
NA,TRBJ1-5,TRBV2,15,CASSEGPGLNQPQHF
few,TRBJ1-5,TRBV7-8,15,CASSLKGGGNQPQHF
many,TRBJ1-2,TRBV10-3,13,CAISESTAYGYTF
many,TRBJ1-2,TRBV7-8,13,CASSAGQFYGYTF
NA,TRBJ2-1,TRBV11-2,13,CASSSQQLNEQFF